These 8 T cell receptor beta chains originate from one sample sequenced in a study of monozygotic twins with inflammatory bowel disease. No DNA is given; TCRdb re-called the 5' RACE reads and lists each CDR3 protein once. The table lists 150,000 to 200,000 distinct CDR3 sequences. The sequenced sample consisted of blood. Receptors originate from a human donor with ulcerative colitis or Crohn's disease, or a healthy co-twin of an affected twin (not recorded which).

V and J are TRBV6-2 or TRBV6-3 and TRBJ2-1; without DNA, the TCRdb call of TRBD1 cannot be checked. The CDR3 loop spans 13 amino acids. Germline assignment: CDR1 MNHEY and CDR2 SVGEGT. The chain's CDR3 is CASSPRGQVEQFF.

The chain employs TRBV10-3 and TRBJ2-7; as DNA is missing, the TRBD2 call by TCRdb cannot be tested. The CDR3 is 13 residues long. The germline gives CDR1 ENHRY, CDR2 SYGVKD. The CDR3 sequence is CAIGGGNTGEQYF.

V usage is TRBV29-1 and J usage is TRBJ2-7; as DNA is missing, the TRBD2 call by TCRdb cannot be tested. The CDR3 covers 14 residues. Germline CDR1 SQVTM, CDR2 ANQGSEA. CDR3 amino acids: CSVEVAGFSYEQYF.

V and J are TRBV20-1 and TRBJ2-2; checking the TCRdb D call of TRBD2 is not possible without DNA. The V gene's germline CDR1 is DFQATT and CDR2 SNEGSKA (reference sequence). The CDR3 loop spans 13 amino acids. CDR3 in amino acids: CSARRGDTGELFF.

This chain uses TRBV28 with TRBJ2-5; lacking DNA, the TRBD1 call made by TCRdb goes unchecked. This CDR3 comprises 15 residues. CDR1 and CDR2 (germline): MDHEN, SYDVKM. The CDR3 loop reads CASSLQTGFGGTQYF.

This CDR3 is CASSGTAGGQFF. The V gene is TRBV6-5, the J gene TRBJ2-1; checking the TCRdb D call of TRBD1 is not possible without DNA. The CDR3 has 12 amino acids. CDR1 and CDR2 from the germline V gene are MNHEY and SVGAGI.

The chain uses TRBV2 and TRBJ2-5. CDR1 and CDR2 from the germline V gene are SNHLY and FYNNEI. The CDR3 contains 13 residues. CDR3 amino acids: CASNQAYLGTQYF.

The chain couples TRBV20-1 to TRBJ1-2. The CDR3 length is 15 residues. Germline CDR1 and CDR2: DFQATT and SNEGSKA (reference sequence). The CDR3 sequence is CSAREQELPNYGYTF.